A selection of T cell receptor beta chains follows, all from one sample in a study of OX40 agonist ivuxolimab in advanced cancers. The method was immunoSEQ multiplex PCR; TCRdb's version includes in-frame clones alone and lacks a portion of them. The table includes 100,000 to 120,000 clones, more than 70% detected once. The source was CD4+ or CD8+ T cells sorted from blood, collected in a trial of the OX40 agonist ivuxolimab. These receptors all stem from an adult with an advanced solid tumor such as melanoma, head and neck, liver or kidney cancer. CDR3s include the opening cysteine and the closing phenylalanine or tryptophan. Each record gives: D gene, V gene, CDR3 protein. A D gene is named only where the DNA matches it firmly.

D gene: TRBD2
V gene: TRBV19
CDR3 protein: CASSILTSGGQETQYF

D gene: TRBD2
V gene: TRBV7-3
CDR3 protein: CASSFTRLAGGPYNEQFF

D gene: NA
V gene: TRBV7-7
CDR3 protein: CASSSSPPGAESGNTIYF

D gene: NA
V gene: TRBV18
CDR3 protein: CASSLGPGSYEQYF

D gene: NA
V gene: TRBV13
CDR3 protein: CASSIRQLESYYTF

D gene: NA
V gene: TRBV27
CDR3 protein: CASSTSSTPVFSYTF

D gene: TRBD1
V gene: TRBV27
CDR3 protein: CASSSRQGVRTDTQYF

D gene: NA
V gene: TRBV11-2
CDR3 protein: CASSLGRSADFYEQYF

D gene: NA
V gene: TRBV4-3
CDR3 protein: CASSQDWQFNQPQHF

D gene: NA
V gene: TRBV28
CDR3 protein: CASSLRRGTGTEAFF

D gene: TRBD1
V gene: TRBV5-1
CDR3 protein: CASSWDRDIQYF

D gene: NA
V gene: TRBV7-9
CDR3 protein: CASSRIPLNEAFF

D gene: NA
V gene: TRBV7-2
CDR3 protein: CASSLQLYGYTF

D gene: NA
V gene: TRBV7-9
CDR3 protein: CASSPGPTHGYTF

D gene: TRBD2
V gene: TRBV11-3
CDR3 protein: CASSRGLAGNNEQFF

D gene: TRBD2
V gene: TRBV19
CDR3 protein: CASRVAGGNYEQYF

D gene: NA
V gene: TRBV7-2
CDR3 protein: CASSSPTLVNEQFF

D gene: NA
V gene: TRBV7-2
CDR3 protein: CASSQVNEQFF

D gene: NA
V gene: TRBV13
CDR3 protein: CASSWGRQIQETQYF

D gene: TRBD1
V gene: TRBV28
CDR3 protein: CASSAGQQNYGYTF

D gene: NA
V gene: TRBV5-1
CDR3 protein: CASSLGRSTDTQYF

D gene: NA
V gene: TRBV6-5
CDR3 protein: CASSPARSNNEQFF

D gene: TRBD1
V gene: TRBV4-2
CDR3 protein: CASSPELGQGLSYEQYF

D gene: TRBD1
V gene: TRBV4-3
CDR3 protein: CASSQDGTGGYEQYF

D gene: NA
V gene: TRBV7-9
CDR3 protein: CASSLEGPNYGYTF

D gene: TRBD1
V gene: TRBV7-2
CDR3 protein: CASSPDRGYGYTF

D gene: NA
V gene: TRBV5-4
CDR3 protein: CASSFWATRVPNQPQHF

D gene: NA
V gene: TRBV18
CDR3 protein: CASSPPGAKNIQYF